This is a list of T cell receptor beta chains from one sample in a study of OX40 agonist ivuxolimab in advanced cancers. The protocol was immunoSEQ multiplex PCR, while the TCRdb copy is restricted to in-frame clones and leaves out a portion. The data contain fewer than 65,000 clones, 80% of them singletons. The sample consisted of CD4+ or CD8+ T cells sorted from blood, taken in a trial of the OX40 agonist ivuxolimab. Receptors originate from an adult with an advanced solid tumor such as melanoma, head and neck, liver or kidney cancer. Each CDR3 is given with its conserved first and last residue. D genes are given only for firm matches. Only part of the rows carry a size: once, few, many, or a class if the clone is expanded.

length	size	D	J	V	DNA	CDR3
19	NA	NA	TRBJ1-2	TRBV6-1	TGTGCCAGCAGTGAAGAGGGAGTTAAGGCAGTCGGGAGTAAAGTAGACTACACCTTC	CASSEEGVKAVGSKVDYTF
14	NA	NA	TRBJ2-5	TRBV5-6	TGTGCCAGCAGCTTGGTGGCAGCCCAAGAGACCCAGTACTTC	CASSLVAAQETQYF
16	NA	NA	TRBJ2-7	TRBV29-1	TGCAGCGTTGAAGGGTGGGCGGGGACCAACTCCTACGAGCAGTACTTC	CSVEGWAGTNSYEQYF
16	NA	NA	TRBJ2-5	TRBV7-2	TGTGCCAGCAGCAGGGCCTTTCTCGGGGCCCAAGAGACCCAGTACTTC	CASSRAFLGAQETQYF
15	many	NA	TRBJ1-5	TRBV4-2	TGTGCCAGCAGCTTAGACAGGATGGGGAATCAGCCCCAGCATTTT	CASSLDRMGNQPQHF
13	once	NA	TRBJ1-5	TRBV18	TGTGCCAGCTCACCACAGGGCTCGGGACCCCAGCATTTT	CASSPQGSGPQHF
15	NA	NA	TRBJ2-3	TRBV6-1	TGTGCCAGCAGTGGGGCTAGCAGCCGCACAGATACGCAGTATTTT	CASSGASSRTDTQYF
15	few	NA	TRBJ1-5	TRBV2	TGTGCCAGCAGCGTCGAAGGGAGCAGCAATCAGCCCCAGCATTTT	CASSVEGSSNQPQHF
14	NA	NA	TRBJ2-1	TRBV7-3	TGTGCCAGCAGCTTCGGTCCCTCCTACAATGAGCAGTTCTTC	CASSFGPSYNEQFF
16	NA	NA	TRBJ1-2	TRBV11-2	TGTGCCAGCAGCTTAGATCCCCTCTGGGGTAAGGAAGGCTACACCTTC	CASSLDPLWGKEGYTF
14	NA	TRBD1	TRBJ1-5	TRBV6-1	TGTGCCAGCAGACGGGACAGGGGTAATCAGCCCCAGCATTTT	CASRRDRGNQPQHF
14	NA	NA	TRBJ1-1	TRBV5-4	TGTGCCAGCAGCTTCAGGCAGGGAGGCACTGAAGCTTTCTTT	CASSFRQGGTEAFF
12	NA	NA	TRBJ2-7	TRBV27	TGTGCCAGCGGGCCTACAGGTTACGAGCAGTACTTC	CASGPTGYEQYF
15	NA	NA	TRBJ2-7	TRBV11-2	TGTGCCAGCAGCTTAACTTTAACGCCTCGGAGTGAGCAGTACTTC	CASSLTLTPRSEQYF
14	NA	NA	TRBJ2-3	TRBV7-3	TGTGCCAGCAGCGTGATGGGGGGCACCGATACGCAGTATTTT	CASSVMGGTDTQYF
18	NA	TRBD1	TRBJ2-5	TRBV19	TGTGCCAGTAGGGATGGTGGGGGAACAGGGGGCCAGAGGGAGACCCAGTACTTC	CASRDGGGTGGQRETQYF
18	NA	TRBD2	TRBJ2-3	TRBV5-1	TGCGCCAGCAGCTCCCCCCCTGGTAGCGGGGGCCCCACAGATACGCAGTATTTT	CASSSPPGSGGPTDTQYF
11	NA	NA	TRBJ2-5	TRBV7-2	TGTGCCAGCAGCTCGGGGGCGACCCAGTACTTC	CASSSGATQYF
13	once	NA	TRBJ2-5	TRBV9	TGTGCCAGTACACGGGACTCCCAAGAGACCCAGTACTTC	CASTRDSQETQYF
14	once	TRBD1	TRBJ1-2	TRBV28	TGTGCCAGCAGTTATCTGACAGGGCTTGATGGCTACACCTTC	CASSYLTGLDGYTF
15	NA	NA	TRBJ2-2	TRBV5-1	TGCGCCAGCAGCTCCCGGGACACCTACACCGGGGAGCTGTTTTTT	CASSSRDTYTGELFF
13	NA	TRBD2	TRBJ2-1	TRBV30	TGTGCCTGGGATGCGGGAGGTGGCAATGAGCAGTTCTTC	CAWDAGGGNEQFF
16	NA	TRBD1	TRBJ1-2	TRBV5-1	TGCGCCAGCAGCTTGGCTCCCGGGACAGGGAACTATGGCTACACCTTC	CASSLAPGTGNYGYTF
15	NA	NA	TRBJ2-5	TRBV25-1	TGTGCCAGCAGTGAATATCGGACAGCCCAAGAGACCCAGTACTTC	CASSEYRTAQETQYF
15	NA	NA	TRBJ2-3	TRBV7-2	TGTGCCAGCAGCTTAGCGCCGGTCCTCACAGATACGCAGTATTTT	CASSLAPVLTDTQYF
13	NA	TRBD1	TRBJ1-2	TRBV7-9	TGTGCCAGCAGCTTCGCAGGGGGCCGTGGCTACACCTTC	CASSFAGGRGYTF
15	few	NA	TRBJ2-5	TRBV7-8	TGTGCCAGCAGCCCTCCGGGCCCCGCCGAAGAGACCCAGTACTTC	CASSPPGPAEETQYF
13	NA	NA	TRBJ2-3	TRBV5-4	TGTGCCAGCAGGGGGGCCACGGCGGATACGCAGTATTTT	CASRGATADTQYF
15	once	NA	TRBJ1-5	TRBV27	TGTGCCAGCAGTTTAGGTCCCGGCCCCAGGCAGCCCCAGCATTTT	CASSLGPGPRQPQHF
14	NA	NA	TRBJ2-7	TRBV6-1	TGTGCCAGCAGTGAAGCAGACAGTTCCTACGAGCAGTACTTC	CASSEADSSYEQYF
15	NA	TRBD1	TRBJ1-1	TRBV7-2	TGTGCCAGCAGCTTGACAGGGGCACCCAACACTGAAGCTTTCTTT	CASSLTGAPNTEAFF
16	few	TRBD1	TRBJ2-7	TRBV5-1	TGCGCCAGCAGCTTGGGACTAACAGGGGCGACCTACGAGCAGTACTTC	CASSLGLTGATYEQYF
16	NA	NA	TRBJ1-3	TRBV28	TGTGCCAGCAGTTCGGGACACTTCTACTCTGGAAACACCATATATTTT	CASSSGHFYSGNTIYF
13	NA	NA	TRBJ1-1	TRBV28	TGTGCCAGCAAGGCAGATATGAACACTGAAGCTTTCTTT	CASKADMNTEAFF
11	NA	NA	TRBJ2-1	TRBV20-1	TGCAGTGCTAGGTCCTACAATGAGCAGTTCTTC	CSARSYNEQFF
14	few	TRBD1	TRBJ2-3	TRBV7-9	TGTGCCAGCAGCTGGGGACAGGGGCCAGAAACGCAGTATTTT	CASSWGQGPETQYF
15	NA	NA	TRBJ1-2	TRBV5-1	TGCGCCAGCAGCCCTGGTCGGGGAAGGAACTATGGCTACACCTTC	CASSPGRGRNYGYTF
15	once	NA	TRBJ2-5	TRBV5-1	TGCGCCAGCAGCTTGGCGCCAGGGTACCAAGAGACCCAGTACTTC	CASSLAPGYQETQYF
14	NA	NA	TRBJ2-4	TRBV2	TGTGCCAGCAGTGAACACACCAACAAAAACATTCAGTACTTC	CASSEHTNKNIQYF
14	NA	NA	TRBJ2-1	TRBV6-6	TGTGCCAGCAGTTACGGGGGGGGCATTCCAGAGCAGTTCTTC	CASSYGGGIPEQFF
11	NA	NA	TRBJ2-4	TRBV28	TGTGCCAGCACCCACGGGAACATTCAGTACTTC	CASTHGNIQYF
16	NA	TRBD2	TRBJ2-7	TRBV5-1	TGCGCCAGCAGCTTGGTCGGGGAGGGGTTCTCCTACGAGCAGTACTTC	CASSLVGEGFSYEQYF
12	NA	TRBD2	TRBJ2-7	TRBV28	TGTGCCAGCAGTAGCGGGAGGTTCGAGCAGTACTTC	CASSSGRFEQYF
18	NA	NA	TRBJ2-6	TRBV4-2	TGTGCCAGCAGCCAAGGACTTCTCGGCAGCTCTGGGGCCAACGTCCTGACTTTC	CASSQGLLGSSGANVLTF
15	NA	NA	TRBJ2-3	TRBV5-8	TGTGCCAGCAGCTTGGCCAATAGGGGGGGAGATACGCAGTATTTT	CASSLANRGGDTQYF
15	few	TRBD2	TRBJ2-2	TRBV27	TGTGCCAGCAGCACTCTAGCGGGGGGGACCGGGGAGCTGTTTTTT	CASSTLAGGTGELFF
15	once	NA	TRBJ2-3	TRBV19	TGTGCCACTCGAAGGGCAGGGCGAACGGGAGATACGCAGTATTTT	CATRRAGRTGDTQYF
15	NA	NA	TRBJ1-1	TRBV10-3	TGTGCCATCAGTAGCCCTGGGGGGGGATACACTGAAGCTTTCTTT	CAISSPGGGYTEAFF
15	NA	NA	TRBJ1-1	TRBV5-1	TGCGCCAGCAGCCCGGGCGACCGGGGGGACACTGAAGCTTTCTTT	CASSPGDRGDTEAFF
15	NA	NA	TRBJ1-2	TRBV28	TGTGCCAGCGCCACCACGGGAGGCTTTAACTATGGCTACACCTTC	CASATTGGFNYGYTF